This TCR beta chain was obtained from a study of T cells in localized non-small cell lung cancer. The study's findings and limits: Patients showing higher blood T cell density tended to see longer overall survival. A median of about 54 of the top 100 tumor clones appeared in adjacent lung, which was paired and uninvolved.

This clone is categorized as large (0.1 to 1%). The target antigen is unknown. Produced via immunoSEQ multiplex PCR; TCRdb's table is partial and in-frame only. The table lists fewer than 2,000 clones, 22% of them singletons. Trimming pared 7 bases from V and 1 base from J, leaving 10 bases between. Germline V CDR1 and CDR2: LNHDA, SQIVND (reference sequence). The CDR3 is made up of 14 amino acids. The starting material was normal lung tissue next to the tumor, obtained before any cancer treatment. The TCR sequence derives from a man aged 18-55 years with stage I lung adenocarcinoma. This rearrangement joins TRBV19 to TRBJ1-4; TRBD1 is a possible D gene (5 bases). The CDR3 bases are TGTGCCAGTACTACTGGGGGAACTAATGAAAAACTGTTTTTT. The encoded protein is CASTTGGTNEKLFF.